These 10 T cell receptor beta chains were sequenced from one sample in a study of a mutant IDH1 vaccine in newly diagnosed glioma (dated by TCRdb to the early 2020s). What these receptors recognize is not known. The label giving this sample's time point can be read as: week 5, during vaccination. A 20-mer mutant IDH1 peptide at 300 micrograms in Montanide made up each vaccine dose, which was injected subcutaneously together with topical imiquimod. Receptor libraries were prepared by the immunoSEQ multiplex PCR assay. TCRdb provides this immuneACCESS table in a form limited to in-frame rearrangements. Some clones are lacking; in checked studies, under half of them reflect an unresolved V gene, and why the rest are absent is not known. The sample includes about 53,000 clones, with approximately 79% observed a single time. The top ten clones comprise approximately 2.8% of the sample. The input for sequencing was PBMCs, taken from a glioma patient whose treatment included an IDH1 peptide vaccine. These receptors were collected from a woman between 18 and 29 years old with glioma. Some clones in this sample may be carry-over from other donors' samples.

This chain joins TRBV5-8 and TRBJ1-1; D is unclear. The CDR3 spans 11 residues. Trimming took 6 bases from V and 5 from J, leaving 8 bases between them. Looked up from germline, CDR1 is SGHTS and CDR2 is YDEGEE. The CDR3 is CASTPGTEAFF. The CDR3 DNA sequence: TGTGCCAGCACCCCGGGGACTGAAGCTTTCTTT.

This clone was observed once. The CDR3 here is CASSSPRGGAEAFF. The DNA of the CDR3 is TGTGCCAGCAGCTCGCCCCGGGGGGGCGCTGAAGCTTTCTTT. The chain is built from TRBV11-2 and TRBJ1-1, with D possibly TRBD1 on 6 matching bases. With 4 bases removed from V and 6 bases from J, the gap between germline ends came to 15 bases. Germline CDR1 and CDR2: SGHAT and FQNNGV. The CDR3 covers 14 residues. Complete variable domain (other parts from reference TRBV11-2 and TRBJ1-1): EAGVAQSPRYKIIEKRQSVAFWCNPISGHATLYWYQQILGQGPKLLIQFQNNGVVDDSQLPKDRFSAERLKGVDSTLKIQPAKLEDSAVYLCASSSPRGGAEAFFGQGTRLTVV.

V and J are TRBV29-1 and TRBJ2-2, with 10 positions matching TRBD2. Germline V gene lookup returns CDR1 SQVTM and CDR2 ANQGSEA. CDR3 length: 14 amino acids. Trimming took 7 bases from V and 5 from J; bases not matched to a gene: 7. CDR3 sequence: CSASLAGATGELFF. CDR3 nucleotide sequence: TGCAGCGCCAGCCTAGCGGGAGCAACCGGGGAGCTGTTTTTT.

The CDR3 sequence: CASSLVGTKETQYF. CDR3 bases: TGCGCCAGCAGCTTGGTTGGGACTAAAGAGACCCAGTACTTC. The rearrangement links TRBV5-1 to TRBJ2-5; 7 bases align to TRBD2. This CDR3 has 14 residues. V was clipped by 0 bases and J by 3 bases; unmatched bases: 2. The germline gives CDR1 SGHRS, CDR2 YFSETQ.

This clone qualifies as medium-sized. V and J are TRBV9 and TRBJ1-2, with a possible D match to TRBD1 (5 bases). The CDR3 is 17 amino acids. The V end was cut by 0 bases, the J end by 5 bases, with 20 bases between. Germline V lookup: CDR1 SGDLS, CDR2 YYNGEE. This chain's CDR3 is CASSVGRWGRRVYGYTF. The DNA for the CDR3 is TGTGCCAGCAGCGTAGGTCGGTGGGGCAGGCGAGTATATGGCTACACCTTC.

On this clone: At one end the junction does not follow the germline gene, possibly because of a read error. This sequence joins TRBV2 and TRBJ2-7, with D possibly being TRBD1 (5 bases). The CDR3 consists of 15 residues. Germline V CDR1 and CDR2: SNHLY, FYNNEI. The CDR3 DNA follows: TGTGCCAGCAGGATGGACACTGCCCTTCCCTCCGAGCGGTACTTC. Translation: CASRMDTALPSERYF.

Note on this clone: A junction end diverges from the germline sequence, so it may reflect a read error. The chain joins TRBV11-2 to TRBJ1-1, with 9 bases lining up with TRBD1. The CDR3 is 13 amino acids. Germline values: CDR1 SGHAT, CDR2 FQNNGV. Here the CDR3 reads CTSSLGDRAEAFF. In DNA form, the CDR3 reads TGTACCAGCAGCTTAGGGGACAGGGCCGAAGCTTTCTTT.

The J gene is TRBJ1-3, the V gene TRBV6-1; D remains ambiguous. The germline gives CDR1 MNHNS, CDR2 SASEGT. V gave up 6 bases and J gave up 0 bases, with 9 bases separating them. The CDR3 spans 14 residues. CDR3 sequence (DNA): TGTGCCAGCAGCCCCAGCCTCTCTGGAAACACCATATATTTT. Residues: CASSPSLSGNTIYF.

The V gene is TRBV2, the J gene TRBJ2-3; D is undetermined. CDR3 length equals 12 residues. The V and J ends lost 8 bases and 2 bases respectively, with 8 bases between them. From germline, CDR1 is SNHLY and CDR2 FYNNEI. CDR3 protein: CASCYTTDTQYF. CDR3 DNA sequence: TGTGCCAGCTGCTACACCACAGATACGCAGTATTTT.

CDR3 in amino acids: CASSPESGGGETQYF. CDR3 DNA sequence: TGTGCCAGCAGCCCGGAGTCGGGAGGGGGGGAGACCCAGTACTTC. The chain carries TRBV7-8 and TRBJ2-5; 8 positions agree with TRBD2. This CDR3 comprises 15 residues. V gave up 5 bases and J gave up 5 bases; unmatched junction bases: 10. CDR1 SGHVS and CDR2 FQNEAQ come from the germline V gene.